This TCR beta chain was identified in a study of blood T cell repertoires in COVID-19. Study-level information: Samples taken during acute and convalescent COVID-19 were collected in the United States, Italy and Spain. In each case, the material was cDNA or gDNA derived from T cells, B-cell-depleted T cells, or PBMCs.

Assay: immunoSEQ multiplex PCR; the TCRdb copy retains only in-frame clones and omits some. This repertoire shows 70,000 to 100,000 clones, around 92% found once; its top ten account for roughly 2.6%. This CDR3 is 16 amino acids long. With V trimmed by 5 bases and J by 1 base, 9 bases remained unmatched. The V gene's germline CDR1 is SGHNT and CDR2 YYREEE (reference sequence). This rearrangement joins TRBV5-4 to TRBJ1-1, with 9 bases that match TRBD1. The sequenced sample was peripheral blood. This receptor was identified in a man in his fifties or sixties with COVID-19, enrolled during active disease. Here the CDR3 DNA reads TGTGCCAGCAGTTCATTCAGACAGGGGGGGAACACTGAAGCTTTCTTT. It specifies CASSSFRQGGNTEAFF. Together with reference TRBV5-4 and TRBJ1-1, the CDR3 gives the full variable domain: ETGVTQSPTHLIKTRGQQVTLRCSSQSGHNTVSWYQQALGQGPQFIFQYYREEENGRGNFPPRFSGLQFPNYSSELNVNALELDDSALYLCASSSFRQGGNTEAFFGQGTRLTVV.